This TCR beta chain was profiled in a study of T cell repertoires in cytomegalovirus infection. Study-level information: Both CMV infection and a matching HLA type were indicated by public TCR beta signatures. Overall study findings and caveats: Identification of carriers of CMV plus the relevant HLA was achieved through cumulative public TCR beta family frequency. The ex vivo response was dominated by HLA-C-restricted CMV-specific TCR beta clonotypes.

A remark on this clonotype: The antigen remains unidentified.

Via MiXCR, TCRdb re-called the reads, giving one row per CDR3 protein. The sample yields 600,000 to 800,000 distinct CDR3 sequences, 24% seen once. Germline-derived CDR1 and CDR2 are PRHDT and FYEKMQ (reference sequence). J gave up 3 bases and V 5 bases, and 19 bases lay outside the gene matches. This CDR3 is built from 18 residues. The V and J genes are TRBV13 and TRBJ2-7, with TRBD1 matching over 7 bases. The receptor was isolated from a human donor in good health (CMV status not recorded). Some clones in this sample may be carry-over from other donors' samples. The sample taken for sequencing was CD8+ T cells from PBMCs. CDR3 region: CASSHTGTESSVYYEQYF. Written as DNA, the CDR3 is TGTGCCAGCAGCCATACCGGGACAGAGAGTTCTGTTTACTACGAGCAGTACTTC.